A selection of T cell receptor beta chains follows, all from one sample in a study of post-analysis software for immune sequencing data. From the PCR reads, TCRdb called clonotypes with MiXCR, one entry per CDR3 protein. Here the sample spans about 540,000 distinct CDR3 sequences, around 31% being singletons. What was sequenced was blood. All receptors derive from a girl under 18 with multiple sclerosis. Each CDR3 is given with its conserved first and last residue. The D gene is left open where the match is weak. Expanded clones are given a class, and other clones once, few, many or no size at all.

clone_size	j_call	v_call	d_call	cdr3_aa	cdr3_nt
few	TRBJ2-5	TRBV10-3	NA	CAISEFRGEETQYF	TGTGCCATCAGTGAATTTAGGGGGGAAGAGACCCAGTACTTC
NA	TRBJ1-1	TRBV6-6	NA	CASSSTYGEGTEAFF	TGTGCCAGCAGTTCAACTTACGGAGAAGGCACTGAAGCTTTCTTT
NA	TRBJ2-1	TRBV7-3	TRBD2	CASSLISGETNEQFF	TGTGCCAGCAGCTTAATAAGCGGGGAAACCAATGAGCAGTTCTTC
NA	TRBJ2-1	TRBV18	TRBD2	CASSLGLAGGLCNEQFF	TGTGCCAGCTCACTGGGACTAGCGGGGGGCCTCTGCAATGAGCAGTTCTTC
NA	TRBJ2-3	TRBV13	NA	CASSLRERYETDTQYF	TGTGCCAGCAGCCTCAGGGAGAGATATGAGACAGATACGCAGTATTTT
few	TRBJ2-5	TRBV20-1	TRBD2	CSASIGGGAYQETQYF	TGCAGTGCTTCCATTGGCGGGGGGGCCTATCAAGAGACCCAGTACTTC
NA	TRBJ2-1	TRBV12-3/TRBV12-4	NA	CASSLGEAYNEQFF	TGTGCCAGCAGTTTAGGGGAAGCTTACAATGAGCAGTTCTTC
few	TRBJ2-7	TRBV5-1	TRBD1	CASSVSGTGYNEQYF	TGCGCCAGCAGCGTTTCCGGGACAGGGTACAATGAGCAGTACTTC
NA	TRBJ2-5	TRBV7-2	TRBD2	CASSLSSGGAGTQYF	TGTGCCAGCAGCTTAAGTAGCGGGGGGGCCGGGACCCAGTACTTC
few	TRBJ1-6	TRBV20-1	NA	CSASLDGLNNSPLHF	TGCAGTGCTAGCCTAGACGGACTAAATAATTCACCCCTCCACTTT
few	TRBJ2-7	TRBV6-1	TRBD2	CASSALRGVHEQYF	TGTGCCAGCAGTGCCCTTCGGGGGGTGCACGAGCAGTACTTC
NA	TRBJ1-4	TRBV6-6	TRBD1	CASSRRDRGPEKKLFF	TGTGCCAGCAGTCGCCGGGACAGGGGCCCGGAGAAAAAACTGTTTTTT
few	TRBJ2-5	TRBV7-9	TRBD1	CASSLVSPGGETQYF	TGTGCCAGCAGCTTAGTATCTCCAGGGGGAGAGACCCAGTACTTC
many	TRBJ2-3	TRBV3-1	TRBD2	CASGQRTSGGDTQYF	TGTGCCAGCGGGCAGCGGACTAGCGGGGGAGATACGCAGTATTTT
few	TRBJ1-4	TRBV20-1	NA	CSARDMGRANEKLFF	TGCAGTGCTAGAGATATGGGCAGGGCAAATGAAAAACTGTTTTTT
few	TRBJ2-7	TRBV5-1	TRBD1	CASSLRDSYDEQYF	TGCGCCAGCAGCCTCCGGGACAGTTATGACGAGCAGTACTTC
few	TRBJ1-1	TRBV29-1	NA	CSVGVGGTVGAFF	TGCAGCGTTGGGGTAGGAGGAACAGTCGGAGCTTTCTTT
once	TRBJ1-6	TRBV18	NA	CASSPPGDNHSPLHF	TGTGCCAGCTCACCACCGGGGGATAATCATTCACCCCTCCACTTT
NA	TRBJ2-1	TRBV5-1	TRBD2	CASSFTGGGALEQFF	TGCGCCAGCAGCTTCACTGGCGGGGGGGCATTAGAGCAGTTCTTC
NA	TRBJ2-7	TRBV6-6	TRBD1	CASSHGTGGLYEQYF	TGTGCCAGCAGTCACGGGACAGGGGGACTCTACGAGCAGTACTTC
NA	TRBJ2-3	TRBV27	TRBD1	CASSSTWTGVTDTQYF	TGTGCCAGCAGTTCCACCTGGACAGGGGTCACAGATACGCAGTATTTT
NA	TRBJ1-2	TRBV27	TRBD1	CASSFSGTGAYGYTF	TGTGCCAGCAGTTTTTCCGGGACAGGGGCCTATGGCTACACCTTC
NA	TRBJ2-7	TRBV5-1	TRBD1	CASSLGDRPYEQYF	TGCGCCAGCAGCTTGGGGGACAGACCCTACGAGCAGTACTTC
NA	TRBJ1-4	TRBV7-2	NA	CASSLAQGQGKLFF	TGTGCCAGCAGCTTAGCTCAGGGGCAGGGGAAACTGTTTTTT
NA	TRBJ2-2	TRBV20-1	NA	CSASGEGRSTGELFF	TGCAGTGCTAGCGGGGAAGGACGCTCTACCGGGGAGCTGTTTTTT
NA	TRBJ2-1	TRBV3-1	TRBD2	CASSQPALRRGRNEQFF	TGTGCCAGCAGCCAACCGGCACTACGGCGGGGGAGAAATGAGCAGTTCTTC
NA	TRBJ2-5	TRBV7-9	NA	CAGSPRETQYF	TGTGCCGGCAGCCCTAGGGAGACCCAGTACTTC
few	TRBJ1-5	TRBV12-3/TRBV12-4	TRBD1	CASSLGTAVYQPQHF	TGTGCCAGCAGTTTGGGGACAGCCGTTTATCAGCCCCAGCATTTT
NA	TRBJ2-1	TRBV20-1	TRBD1	CSARSGQVPYNEQFF	TGCAGTGCTAGATCCGGACAGGTCCCCTACAATGAGCAGTTCTTC
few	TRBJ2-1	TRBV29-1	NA	CSVEGIKGQSSYNEQFF	TGCAGCGTTGAAGGGATAAAAGGACAGAGCTCCTACAATGAGCAGTTCTTC
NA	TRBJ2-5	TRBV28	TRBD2	CASSNTWTSGGETQYF	TGTGCCAGCAGTAACACCTGGACTAGCGGGGGAGAGACCCAGTACTTC
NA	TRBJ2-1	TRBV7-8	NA	CASSSGLVGFDEQFF	TGTGCCAGCAGTTCCGGGCTAGTGGGTTTCGATGAGCAGTTCTTC
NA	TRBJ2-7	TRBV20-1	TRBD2	CRATSGETYEQYF	TGCAGGGCTACTAGCGGGGAGACCTACGAGCAGTACTTC
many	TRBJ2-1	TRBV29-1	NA	CSVGYSEQFF	TGCAGCGTGGGATATAGTGAGCAGTTCTTC
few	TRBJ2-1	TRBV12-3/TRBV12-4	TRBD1	CASSPNHRGSYNEQFF	TGTGCCAGCAGTCCAAACCACAGGGGTTCCTACAATGAGCAGTTCTTC
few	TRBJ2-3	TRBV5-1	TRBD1	CASSPRDRPTDTQYF	TGCGCCAGCAGCCCGCGGGACAGGCCCACAGATACGCAGTATTTT
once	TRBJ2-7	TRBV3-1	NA	CATTVEGGGYNEQYF	TGTGCCACCACAGTGGAGGGGGGAGGCTACAATGAGCAGTACTTC
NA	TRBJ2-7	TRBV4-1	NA	CASSQDGTYTYEQYF	TGCGCCAGCAGCCAGGACGGTACATACACCTACGAGCAGTACTTC
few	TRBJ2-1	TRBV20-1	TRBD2	CSARRTERGSSYNEQFF	TGCAGTGCTAGAAGGACGGAGCGGGGGAGCTCCTACAATGAGCAGTTCTTC
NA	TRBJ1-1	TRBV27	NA	CASSLSGMAGLGAGTEAFF	TGTGCCAGCAGTTTATCCGGAATGGCCGGGTTGGGGGCCGGCACTGAAGCTTTCTTT
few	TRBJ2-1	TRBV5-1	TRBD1	CASSLPQGVSNEQFF	TGCGCCAGCAGCTTGCCACAGGGGGTCAGCAATGAGCAGTTCTTC
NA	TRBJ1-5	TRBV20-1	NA	CSARLPGNQPQHF	TGCAGTGCTAGATTACCAGGCAATCAGCCCCAGCATTTT